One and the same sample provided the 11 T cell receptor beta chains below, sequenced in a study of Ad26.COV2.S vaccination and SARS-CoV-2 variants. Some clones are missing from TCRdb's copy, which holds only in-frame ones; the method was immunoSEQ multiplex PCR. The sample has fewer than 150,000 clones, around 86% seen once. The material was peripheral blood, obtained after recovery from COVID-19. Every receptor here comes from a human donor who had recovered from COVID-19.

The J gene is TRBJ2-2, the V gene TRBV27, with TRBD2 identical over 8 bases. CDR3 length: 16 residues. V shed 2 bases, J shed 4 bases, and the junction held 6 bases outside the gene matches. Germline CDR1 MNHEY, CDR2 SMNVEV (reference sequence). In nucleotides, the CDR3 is TGTGCCAGCAGTTTAGGGACCGGGAGGGGCACCGGGGAGCTGTTTTTT. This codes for CASSLGTGRGTGELFF.

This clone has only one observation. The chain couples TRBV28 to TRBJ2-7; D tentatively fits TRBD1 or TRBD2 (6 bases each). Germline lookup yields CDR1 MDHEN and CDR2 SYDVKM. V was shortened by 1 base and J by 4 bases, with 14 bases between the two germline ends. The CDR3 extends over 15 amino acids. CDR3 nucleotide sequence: TGTGCCAGCAGTTTATACGGGGGCGCTAGGTACGAGCAGTACTTC. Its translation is CASSLYGGARYEQYF.

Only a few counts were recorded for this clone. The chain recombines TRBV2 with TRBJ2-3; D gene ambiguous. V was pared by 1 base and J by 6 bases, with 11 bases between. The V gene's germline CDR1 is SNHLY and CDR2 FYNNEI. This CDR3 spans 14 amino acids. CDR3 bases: TGTGCCAGCAGTGAAGTGGCTGTTCTGGATACGCAGTATTTT. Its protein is CASSEVAVLDTQYF.

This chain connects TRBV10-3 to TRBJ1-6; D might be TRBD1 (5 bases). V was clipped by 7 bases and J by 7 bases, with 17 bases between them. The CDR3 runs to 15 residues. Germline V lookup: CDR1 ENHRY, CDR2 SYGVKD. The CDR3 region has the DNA TGTGCCATCACTAGGGACGTTGGAGGAAATTCACCCCTCCACTTT. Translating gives CAITRDVGGNSPLHF.

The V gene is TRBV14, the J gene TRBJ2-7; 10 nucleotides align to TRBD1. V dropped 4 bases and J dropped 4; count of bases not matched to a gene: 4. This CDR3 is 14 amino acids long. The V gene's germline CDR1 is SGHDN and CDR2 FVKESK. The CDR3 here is CASSPRQGAYEQYF. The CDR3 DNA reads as TGTGCCAGCAGCCCGCGACAGGGGGCGTACGAGCAGTACTTC.

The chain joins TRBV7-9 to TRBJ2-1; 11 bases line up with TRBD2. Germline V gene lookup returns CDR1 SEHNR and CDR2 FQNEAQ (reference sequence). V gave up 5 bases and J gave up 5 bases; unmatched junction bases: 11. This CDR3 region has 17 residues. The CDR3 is CASSPRRLAGGNNEQFF. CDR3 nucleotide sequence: TGTGCCAGCAGCCCTCGGCGGCTAGCGGGGGGTAACAATGAGCAGTTCTTC.

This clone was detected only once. The DNA for the CDR3 is TGTGCCAGCAGTTTATCTCGGGGAACTAACTATGGCTACACCTTC. Protein sequence: CASSLSRGTNYGYTF. This chain links TRBV27 with TRBJ1-2, with D uncertain. Trimming shortened V by 0 bases and J by 0 bases, and 8 bases separated the two germline ends. From germline, CDR1 is MNHEY and CDR2 SMNVEV (reference sequence). The CDR3 length is 15 residues.

The CDR3 nucleotides are TGTGCCAGCAGTACCTGGGACAGGGGGACGGAGCCCCAGCATTTT. It encodes CASSTWDRGTEPQHF. This chain links TRBV28 with TRBJ1-5; 11 positions match TRBD1. The CDR3 extends over 15 amino acids. V dropped 5 bases and J dropped 8; count of bases not matched to a gene: 8. From germline, CDR1 is MDHEN and CDR2 SYDVKM.

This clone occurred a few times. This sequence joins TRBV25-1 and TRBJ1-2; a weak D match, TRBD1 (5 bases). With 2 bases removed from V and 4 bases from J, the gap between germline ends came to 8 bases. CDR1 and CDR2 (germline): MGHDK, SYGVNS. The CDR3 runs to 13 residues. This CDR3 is CASSEGGGYGYTF. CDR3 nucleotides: TGTGCCAGCAGTGAAGGGGGGGGCTATGGCTACACCTTC.

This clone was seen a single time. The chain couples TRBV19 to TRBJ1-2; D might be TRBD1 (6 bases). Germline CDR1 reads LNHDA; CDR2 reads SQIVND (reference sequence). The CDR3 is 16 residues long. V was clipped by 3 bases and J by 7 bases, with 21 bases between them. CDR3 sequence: CASSIYRDNLFVGYTF. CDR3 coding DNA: TGTGCCAGTAGTATTTACCGGGACAATCTGTTCGTTGGCTACACCTTC.

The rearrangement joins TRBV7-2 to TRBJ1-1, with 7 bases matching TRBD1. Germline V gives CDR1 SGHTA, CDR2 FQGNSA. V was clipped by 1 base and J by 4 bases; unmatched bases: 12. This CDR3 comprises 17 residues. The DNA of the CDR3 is TGTGCCAGCAGCTTAGTCGACAGGGTAGTCGTGGGCACTGAAGCTTTCTTT. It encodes CASSLVDRVVVGTEAFF.